The 31 T cell receptor beta chains reported below all come from one sample, sequenced in a study of shared T cell receptors in the human thymus. The data were produced by immunoSEQ multiplex PCR, yet TCRdb's version contains in-frame clones alone and is incomplete. The data show approximately 580,000 clones, about 84% seen once. The same data also went into a second study, on human thymus T cells.

The specimen sequenced was thymocytes. These receptors were taken from a boy in the first two years of life with a congenital heart defect.

With regard to this clone: At one boundary the junction diverges from the germline segment, which might be a read error. The V and J genes are TRBV7-7 and TRBJ2-5; a weak D match, TRBD1 (5 bases). The germline CDR1 and CDR2 sequences are SSHAT and FNYEAQ (reference sequence). The length of the CDR3 is 14 residues. The CDR3 DNA is TGTGCTAGCAGCTTAGGACCAGGGCGGGAGACCCAGTACTTC. It translates to CASSLGPGRETQYF.

The gene calls are TRBV29-1 and TRBJ1-5; a possible D gene is TRBD1 (6 bases). This CDR3 region has 13 residues. The V end was cut by 4 bases, the J end by 3 bases, with 10 bases between. From germline, CDR1 is SQVTM and CDR2 ANQGSEA. As DNA, the CDR3 is TGCAGCGTTGGGGACATCCCCAATCAGCCCCAGCATTTT. Translating gives CSVGDIPNQPQHF.

The chain combines TRBV29-1 with TRBJ1-2; TRBD1 might be the D (5 bases). Germline V lookup: CDR1 SQVTM, CDR2 ANQGSEA. CDR3 size: 13 residues. Trimming took off 6 bases at V and 4 bases at J, with 15 bases between the two ends. CDR3 sequence reads: CSVRRREPYGYTF. CDR3 nucleotide sequence: TGCAGCGTGAGACGCAGGGAACCCTATGGCTACACCTTC.

This chain joins TRBV12-1 and TRBJ2-5; the table names TRBD2, a call not compared with the DNA. TRBV12-1 represents a pseudogene. The CDR3 is 15 amino acids. The CDR3 sequence is CASSPWTSGSETQYF. DNA of the CDR3: TGTGCCAGCAGCCCGTGGACTAGCGGGAGCGAGACCCAGTACTTC.

The chain is built from TRBV29-1 and TRBJ1-2; TRBD1 is a possible D gene (6 bases). The CDR3 loop spans 11 amino acids. Trimming removed 4 bases at V and 6 bases at J, with 9 bases between. The germline gives CDR1 SQVTM, CDR2 ANQGSEA. The CDR3 coding sequence is TGCAGCGTTGTGGGGGGGCATGGCTACACCTTC. This codes for CSVVGGHGYTF.

This clone was found once. This rearrangement joins TRBV19 to TRBJ2-5, with 8 bases lining up with TRBD2. The better agreement between TRBJ2-7 and the DNA end casts doubt on the J call. The CDR3 is 12 amino acids. CDR1 is LNHDA and CDR2 is SQIVND in the germline V gene (reference sequence). The CDR3 protein is CASSGTSDEQYF. Written as DNA, the CDR3 is TGTGCCAGTTCCGGGACTAGTGACGAGCAGTACTTC.

This clone was picked up a small number of times. The CDR3 DNA reads as TGCGCCAGCAGCGTATCTAGCACAGATACGCAGTATTTT. Its protein product is CASSVSSTDTQYF. V and J are TRBV5-1 and TRBJ2-3; no clear D. The germline V and J ends were trimmed by 4 bases and 0 bases, with 6 bases remaining between them. The CDR3 totals 13 residues. CDR1 SGHRS and CDR2 YFSETQ come from the germline V gene. Based on the CDR3 plus reference TRBV5-1 and TRBJ2-3, the full variable domain is KAGVTQTPRYLIKTRGQQVTLSCSPISGHRSVSWYQQTPGQGLQFLFEYFSETQRNKGNFPGRFSGRQFSNSRSEMNVSTLELGDSALYLCASSVSSTDTQYFGPGTRLTVL.

J is TRBJ2-6 and V is TRBV2, with 9 bases identical to TRBD1. J lost 3 bases, V lost 8 bases, and 14 bases had no gene match. This CDR3 region has 18 residues. Germline lookup yields CDR1 SNHLY and CDR2 FYNNEI. The chain's CDR3 is CASAGTGHYAGGANVLTF. The CDR3 nucleotides read TGTGCCAGCGCCGGGACAGGGCATTATGCTGGTGGGGCCAACGTCCTGACTTTC.

V and J are TRBV12-5 and TRBJ1-2; D is uncertain. The CDR3 contains 13 residues. V was pared by 5 bases and J by 6 bases, with 13 bases between. Looked up from germline, CDR1 is LGHNT and CDR2 is FRNRAP. CDR3 residues: CASGPARGHGYTF. CDR3 nucleotides: TGTGCTAGTGGTCCCGCTCGAGGCCATGGCTACACCTTC.

The V call is TRBV5-6, the J call TRBJ2-5; 15 bases line up with TRBD2. Germline CDR1 SGHDT, CDR2 YYEEEE. The CDR3 is made up of 18 amino acids. J lost 5 bases, V lost 1 base, and 9 bases had no gene match. As DNA, the CDR3 is TGTGCCAGCAGCTTGAGGACTAGCGGGAGGGACCCCAGGGAGACCCAGTACTTC. Protein product: CASSLRTSGRDPRETQYF.

The V gene is TRBV4-3, the J gene TRBJ2-1, with TRBD1 matching over 11 bases. The CDR3 contains 18 residues. With 0 bases clipped from V and 6 bases from J, the junction kept 10 bases outside the gene matches. Germline V CDR1 and CDR2: LGHNA, YSLEER. CDR3 in DNA: TGCGCCAGCAGCCAAGACGACGGCCGGGACAGGGGGACCAATGAGCAGTTCTTC. This gives the protein CASSQDDGRDRGTNEQFF.

This clone was observed once. The CDR3 here is CASAGAPGNTIYF. As DNA, the CDR3 is TGCGCCAGCGCAGGGGCACCTGGAAACACCATATATTTT. The rearrangement joins TRBV10-1 to TRBJ1-3, with TRBD1 as a possible D gene (6 bases). Germline V lookup: CDR1 WNHNN, CDR2 SYGVQD (reference sequence). The V gene lost 8 bases and the J gene lost 2 bases, with 10 bases spanning the gap. The CDR3 consists of 13 residues.

The chain has TRBV9 and TRBJ2-2; D may be TRBD2 (5 bases). The CDR3 has 14 residues. Per the germline V gene, CDR1 is SGDLS and CDR2 is YYNGEE. Trimming removed 3 bases from V and 6 bases from J, with 12 bases in between. CDR3 loop: CASSARRRPGELFF. In DNA, the CDR3 is TGTGCCAGCAGCGCCCGGAGGCGCCCCGGGGAGCTGTTTTTT.

V is TRBV6-1 and J is TRBJ1-1, with D uncertain. This CDR3 comprises 13 residues. Trimming took off 4 bases at V and 7 bases at J, with 13 bases between the two ends. In germline, CDR1 is MNHNS, CDR2 SASEGT. The CDR3: CASSGGSPGEAFF. Written as DNA, the CDR3 is TGTGCCAGCAGTGGTGGTTCACCAGGTGAAGCTTTCTTT.

This sequence joins TRBV4-3 and TRBJ2-7; 13 bases are a match to TRBD2. The length of the CDR3 is 20 residues. V was pared by 0 bases and J by 2 bases, with 13 bases of the junction left unmatched. The germline V gene encodes CDR1 LGHNA and CDR2 YSLEER. The CDR3 loop is CASSQDPGLAGAPYPYEQYF. The CDR3 nucleotides read TGCGCCAGCAGCCAAGATCCCGGACTAGCGGGAGCCCCATACCCCTACGAGCAGTACTTC.

This chain uses TRBV2 with TRBJ2-1, with 9 bases aligning to TRBD2. Germline CDR1 SNHLY, CDR2 FYNNEI. V shed 3 bases and J 12 bases; nucleotides not matched to a gene: 18. This CDR3 has 17 amino acids. The CDR3 DNA is TGTGCCAGCAGTGACCCGGAGCGGGCGGGAGGGCCGTGGGGGCAGTTCTTC. Its translation is CASSDPERAGGPWGQFF.

The chain joins TRBV21-1 to TRBJ2-1; the D call TRBD2 from the table was never checked on the DNA. TRBV21-1 is deemed a pseudogene. This CDR3 is 16 amino acids long. The CDR3 DNA is TGTGCCAGCAGCAAACTAGCGGGAGGGACCTACAATGAGCAGTTCTTC. As protein: CASSKLAGGTYNEQFF.

The V gene is TRBV6-1, the J gene TRBJ2-7, with D possibly being TRBD1 (5 bases). V was cut by 2 bases and J by 0 bases, with 20 bases left in between. The V gene's germline CDR1 is MNHNS and CDR2 SASEGT. The CDR3 is 18 amino acids. The CDR3 here is CASSEWGARALRSYEQYF. The DNA for the CDR3 is TGTGCCAGCAGTGAATGGGGCGCTCGAGCGCTGCGCTCCTACGAGCAGTACTTC.

As to this clone: Here the CDR3 omits its conserved ending phenylalanine or tryptophan, so a read error is the likely source. The DNA is omitted, as the CDR3 cannot be located on it reliably, and the CDR3 follows TCRdb's listing. The chain is built from TRBV11-2 and TRBJ2-7; the table names TRBD2, a call not compared with the DNA. The germline CDR1 and CDR2 sequences are SGHAT and FQNNGV. Termini included, the CDR3 measures 12 amino acids. CDR3 protein: CASSLEGTSGTQ.

With respect to this clone: Relative to the germline gene, one junction end is altered; a read error may explain this. The genes are TRBV7-7 and TRBJ2-5; D perhaps matches TRBD2 (5 bases). Germline V gene lookup returns CDR1 SSHAT and CDR2 FNYEAQ (reference sequence). The CDR3 consists of 14 residues. Here the CDR3 reads CASSEVGAGETQYF. In DNA form, the CDR3 reads TGTGCTAGCAGCGAGGTGGGAGCAGGAGAGACCCAGTACTTC.

The chain has TRBV28 and TRBJ1-1; possibly TRBD1 for D (5 bases). The CDR3 contains 15 residues. V was trimmed by 5 bases and J by 4 bases, leaving 17 bases between them. Per the germline V gene, CDR1 is MDHEN and CDR2 is SYDVKM. The CDR3 region has the DNA TGTGCCAGCAGTCCGCCGTTCGGGGGTAGCACTGAAGCTTTCTTT. Protein product: CASSPPFGGSTEAFF.

This clone was seen a single time. The V gene is TRBV28, the J gene TRBJ2-3; no definite D call. Trimming took 6 bases from V and 10 from J, leaving 14 bases between them. Germline values: CDR1 MDHEN, CDR2 SYDVKM. This CDR3 is 12 amino acids long. The CDR3 loop reads CASSLPPEAQYF. The CDR3 DNA reads as TGTGCCAGCAGCCTCCCCCCAGAGGCGCAGTATTTT.

This clone was seen a handful of times. V is TRBV4-2 and J is TRBJ1-3, with TRBD1 identical over 7 bases. Losses at the gene ends were 2 bases for V and 1 base for J; bases not matched to a gene: 11. Germline V gene lookup returns CDR1 LGHNA and CDR2 YNFKEQ. The CDR3 totals 18 residues. CDR3 residues: CASSQFNSGTVSGNTIYF. CDR3 DNA: TGTGCCAGCAGCCAATTCAACTCCGGGACAGTATCTGGAAACACCATATATTTT.

This clone was seen only a few times. V gene TRBV4-3 combines with J gene TRBJ2-1; 7 bases match TRBD2. Trimming at V came to 1 base and at J to 5 bases, leaving 8 bases not matched to a gene. This CDR3 region has 16 residues. Germline V gene data show CDR1 as LGHNA and CDR2 as YSLEER. CDR3 amino acids: CASSQVGGRWNNEQFF. The CDR3, as DNA: TGCGCCAGCAGCCAAGTCGGCGGGAGATGGAACAATGAGCAGTTCTTC.

The chain couples TRBV15 to TRBJ2-3, with a tentative D call TRBD2 (6 bases). CDR3 length: 17 amino acids. Trimming removed 5 bases at V and 0 bases at J, with 18 bases between. Germline CDR1 and CDR2: LNHNV and YYDKDF (reference sequence). CDR3 nucleotides: TGTGCCACCAGCTCGGCGCGGGGTCTTACTAGCACAGATACGCAGTATTTT. This sequence encodes CATSSARGLTSTDTQYF.

The V gene is TRBV18, the J gene TRBJ1-5; TRBD1 agrees at 12 bases. Germline V gene sequence: CDR1 KGHSH, CDR2 LQKENI. The CDR3 contains 16 residues. V dropped 8 bases and J dropped 8; count of bases not matched to a gene: 13. CDR3 in DNA: TGTGCCAGCACAAATTCCGGGACAGGGGGCCGGGAGCCCCAGCATTTT. It translates to CASTNSGTGGREPQHF.

This chain links TRBV4-3 with TRBJ1-5; no reliable D call. Looked up from germline, CDR1 is LGHNA and CDR2 is YSLEER. The CDR3 length is 16 residues. V lost 1 base to trimming and J lost 4 bases, with 14 bases between them. CDR3 in amino acids: CASSQVLLTRNQPQHF. CDR3 DNA: TGCGCCAGCAGCCAAGTCTTGTTAACTCGTAATCAGCCCCAGCATTTT.

J is TRBJ2-1 and V is TRBV5-6; maybe TRBD2 (6 bases). Germline CDR1 and CDR2: SGHDT and YYEEEE. Trimming pared 1 base from V and 6 bases from J, leaving 23 bases between. This CDR3 spans 18 amino acids. The CDR3 sequence: CASSLFPGRRVLFNEQFF. CDR3 in DNA: TGTGCCAGCAGCTTGTTTCCCGGGAGAAGGGTGCTTTTCAATGAGCAGTTCTTC. The variable domain in full, completed from reference TRBV5-6 and TRBJ2-1, reads DAGVTQSPTHLIKTRGQQVTLRCSPKSGHDTVSWYQQALGQGPQFIFQYYEEEERQRGNFPDRFSGHQFPNYSSELNVNALLLGDSALYLCASSLFPGRRVLFNEQFFGPGTRLTVL.

This sequence joins TRBV28 and TRBJ2-3, with 12 positions matching TRBD2. V gave up 5 bases and J gave up 4 bases; unmatched junction bases: 10. The germline CDR1 and CDR2 sequences are MDHEN and SYDVKM. The CDR3 sequence is 17 residues long. This CDR3 is CASSRETSGSPADTQYF. As DNA, the CDR3 is TGTGCCAGCAGTAGGGAGACTAGCGGGAGTCCGGCAGATACGCAGTATTTT. The entire variable domain, with the rest obtained from reference TRBV28 and TRBJ2-3, is as follows: DVKVTQSSRYLVKRTGEKVFLECVQDMDHENMFWYRQDPGLGLRLIYFSYDVKMKEKGDIPEGYSVSREKKERFSLILESASTNQTSMYLCASSRETSGSPADTQYFGPGTRLTVL.

The chain joins TRBV2 to TRBJ2-1; 10 positions agree with TRBD2. CDR1 SNHLY and CDR2 FYNNEI come from the germline V gene. CDR3 length equals 13 residues. V gave up 7 bases and J gave up 5 bases; unmatched junction bases: 2. This CDR3 is CASKAGGDNEQFF. CDR3 nucleotide sequence: TGTGCCAGCAAAGCGGGAGGGGACAATGAGCAGTTCTTC.

The chain is built from TRBV10-3 and TRBJ2-7; TRBD2 is a possible D gene (6 bases). The CDR3 spans 14 residues. CDR1 and CDR2 (germline): ENHRY, SYGVKD. V lost 0 bases and J 3 bases, leaving 9 bases between the germline ends. For the CDR3, the DNA is TGTGCCATCAGTGAGTCGTTTAGCGGCTACGAGCAGTACTTC. This codes for CAISESFSGYEQYF.